What follows describes a single T cell receptor beta chain. Its antigen has not been determined. Base qualities are not at hand, and no much larger clone is one base apart. The CDR3 has 8 amino acids, counting the end cysteine and phenylalanine. Of all the DNA, just the CDR3 is kept, 24 bases in frame from base 1. CDR1 and CDR2 were assigned from the germline V gene as SQVTM and ANQGSEA. Trimming takes 7 bases from V and 9 bases from J, and the germline ends sit 6 bases apart. The library was generated by the immunoSEQ multiplex PCR assay. A mixture of 60 forward primers for TCR Vbeta segments and 13 reverse primers for TCR Jbeta segments was used in the multiplex PCR. The CDR3 region of rearranged TCR beta genes was amplified from genomic DNA with a multiplex PCR assay. Amplified TCR beta libraries were sequenced as 87-base-pair reads on the Illumina HiSeq System. The paper's processing steps were these. A later analysis counted about 80 million unique TCR beta chains across the 666 repertoires, and roughly 10 million of these chains were shared by at least two donors. To remove PCR and sequencing errors, raw reads were error-corrected and collapsed into unique sequences using a nearest-neighbor algorithm that merged closely related sequences. To assign V, D and J gene segments, CDR3 sequences were aligned to IMGT reference sequences. For a sequence to be retained, a match of at least six nucleotides to both a V gene segment and a J gene segment was required. Rearrangements were classified as productive when the CDR3 lacked stop codons and remained in frame with V and J, and all other rearrangements were classified as non-productive. CDR3 was defined by IMGT convention, running from the second conserved V-encoded cysteine to the conserved J-encoded phenylalanine. The earlier analysis of about 610 of the donors excluded sequences that lacked an unambiguous match to a single V gene segment. An earlier analysis of 500 to 600 of the donors classified V segments as functional when productive rearrangements were above 56.7% and as segregating when the standard deviation between donors was above 5%. To diagnose cytomegalovirus status from the catalog of TCR beta chain sequences, a statistical classification framework was built. V and J gene assignment, in a later analysis, came from comparing TCR nucleotide sequences with IMGT/GENE-DB human TR gene sequences. Using the TCRdist pipeline, a later analysis assigned CDR3 sequences along with most-parsimonious VDJ recombination scenarios. In a later analysis, every TCR beta chain was defined by the combination of its CDR3 amino acid sequence and its V-gene family, and reads without a unique V-gene family were dropped. To address suspected cross-contamination and a sequencing artifact, a later analysis removed approximately 600 highly shared, low-generation-probability nucleotide sequences. In a later analysis, a clonal expansion index for each public chain was calculated from normalized within-repertoire ranks of inferred template counts. In a later analysis, generation probabilities were computed with a VDJ recombination model fitted to out-of-frame rearrangements, and the resulting probabilities were checked against IGoR. Hypergeometric tests were used in a later analysis to score TCR-TCR, TCR-HLA and TCR-CMV co-occurrence, with a repertoire-size bias correction applied to the TCR pairs. A later analysis estimated false discovery rates by permuting HLA or CMV assignments 20 times. A later analysis grouped co-occurring TCRs with DBSCAN, adding TCRdist sequence similarity when clustering within HLA-allele-positive subsets. Repertoires with fewer than 30,000 or more than 120,000 public chains were left out of co-occurrence clustering, as were about five repertoires with anomalous nucleotide sharing. Imported from immuneACCESS, the table was reduced by TCRdb to in-frame sequences with V and J called. These copies leave out some clones; in studies compared against another copy, an unresolved V gene accounts for under half, and the cause of the remainder is not known. For V, J and clone size, that table is used; D and trimming come from the DNA. The table for this sample lists 95,000 to 150,000 clones; about 9.4% of them were counted only once. Of the sample, 5% to 6.5% falls within the top ten clones.

The cohort was made up of around 720 healthy bone marrow donors. At the time of sampling, every cohort member was nominally healthy, though immune exposures that went unrecorded were likely present. The donor tested CMV seropositive and was one of the 289 seropositive cohort members. A peripheral blood sample was collected from each donor, and TCR beta sequencing was performed on peripheral blood mononuclear cells. Genomic DNA extraction from the blood cell samples was performed with the Qiagen DNeasy Blood Extraction Kit. This sample was included in a study of cytomegalovirus exposure and HLA in healthy donors (dated by TCRdb to the late 2010s). For context, the study as a whole: According to an earlier analysis of a few hundred of the donors, about 180 million T cells yielded roughly 100 million unique TCR beta sequences and around 300 Gb of sequence data. An early release that covered approximately 600 HLA-typed donors contained around 300 gigabases of sequencing data and tens of millions of unique TCR sequences. Of the roughly 400 genotyped donors, over 70% fell in the genetic ancestry cluster associated with self-reported Caucasian donors. The study was designed to test whether signatures of past pathogen exposure could be identified by cataloging public T cell receptors. The study used immunosequencing to profile the T cell repertoires of 666 subjects and linked those repertoires to cytomegalovirus serostatus. Along with the roughly 670-subject first cohort, a separate validation cohort of over 90 different subjects was used. High-throughput TCR immunosequencing, statistical association of individual TCRs with disease status, and machine learning were combined to predict cytomegalovirus infection status. A later analysis re-examined previously published TCR beta repertoires from just over 650 donors and added high-resolution HLA genotyping to investigate patterns of TCR occurrence. In the later analysis, no new phenotypic data were used to find candidate immune exposures; instead, reliance was placed on TCR beta sequences and their occurrence across donors. In an earlier analysis of 587 of the donors, high-throughput TCR beta sequencing was used to judge whether each TCR beta V gene segment behaved as functional or pseudogenic. Donor age, sex, ethnicity and CMV serostatus were collected together with the repertoire data. A later genetic analysis took genome-wide SNP genotypes for about 55% of the 666 donors and used that subset as a discovery cohort. Every repertoire in the discovery cohort had been generated on one and the same sequencing platform. Both class I and class II loci were covered by HLA typing, at four-digit resolution. Typing coverage varied by locus: roughly 629-630 donors for A, B, C, DRB1 and DQB1; approximately 500 for DQA1; around 610 for DPA1; 400 to 480 for DPB1. Roughly five DR-DQ haplotypes were treated as single units for association and clustering because of strong linkage in the cohort. On average, roughly 200,000 unique TCR beta nucleotide sequences were sequenced per donor among several hundred genotyped donors of the cohort, with 15% to 20% of those sequences being non-productive. General conclusions and limits of the study: In vitro tests confirmed that three of the cytomegalovirus-associated TCR beta chains recognize cytomegalovirus antigens. This cohort had only TCR beta chains sequenced, and the lack of alpha or paired-chain data limited which features could be detected. The classifier was reported to diagnose cytomegalovirus status with high specificity and sensitivity in both the original and validation cohorts. Compared with the 666-donor mean, donors in an Asian-associated ancestry cluster had fewer N-insertions in productive TCRs, according to a later genetic analysis. Compared with equally common non-associated chains, HLA-associated TCR beta chains in a later analysis were more clonally expanded and had lower generation probabilities. Presence/absence analyses assumed roughly uniform sequencing depth across donors, an assumption that may not hold. The 87-base-pair reads could not distinguish some IMGT-functional V segments, including TRBV6-2 and TRBV6-3, so those segments were excluded. Several of the top co-occurrence clusters appeared to be linked to parvovirus B19, influenza, CMV and Epstein-Barr virus, according to a later analysis. The authors suggested that the approach could potentially be generalized to other disease states and immunological phenotypes. In a later analysis, around 17,000 TCR beta sequences were associated with specific HLA alleles at a false discovery rate of 0.05. While some public TCRs were present in many individuals, most TCR sequences turned up only very rarely across donors. V-gene and J-gene trimming of TCR beta chains was associated with a missense DCLRE1C variant in a later genetic analysis, and the association was replicated in an independent cohort. Linkage disequilibrium might explain the correlated functional status among segregating V segments, but an unknown experimental factor could not be ruled out. A later analysis found that TCR association rates varied across HLA loci, with DRB1 alleles showing the most associated TCRs and HLA-C alleles the fewest. A further reported finding was that TCR beta sequences accurately predicted the HLA-A and HLA-B alleles for most subjects in the first cohort. Because counts were too low, some 17 rarely observed V segments, including chromosome 9 orphons, were left out of the earlier analysis of approximately 500 of the donors. An earlier analysis of 587 of the donors showed that most TCR beta V segments appeared in productive rearrangements either about 87% or about 30% of the time, which broadly matched IMGT annotations. The study listed 150 to 200 TCR beta chains as associated with cytomegalovirus. A later analysis found that most CMV-associated TCR beta chains appeared HLA-restricted, with HLA associations seemingly driven largely by CMV exposure. Because HLA typing was unavailable for some donors at each locus, only the typed subset was used in association tests. When HLA alleles, especially DR and DQ, strongly co-occurred, TCR associations were difficult to assign to individual alleles. A cluster of highly shared sequence variants was judged likely to represent a technical artifact of the sequencing pipeline. The only immune exposure information available for the cohort was CMV serostatus.

The sample consisted of PBMCs. The TCR originated in a woman aged 40 to 55 in good health and CMV-seropositive. The chain is made from TRBV29-1 and TRBJ1-2; a tentative D call is TRBD1 (6 bases match). The DNA sequence follows: TGCAGCGGGGACAGCTACACCTTC. This sequence encodes CSGDSYTF. With the portions outside the CDR3 filled from the reference TRBV29-1 and TRBJ1-2 genes, the complete variable region becomes SAVISQKPSRDICQRGTSLTIQCQVDSQVTMMFWYRQQPGQSLTLIATANQGSEATYESGFVIDKFPISRPNLTFSTLTVSNMSPEDSSIYLCSGDSYTFGSGTRLTVV.